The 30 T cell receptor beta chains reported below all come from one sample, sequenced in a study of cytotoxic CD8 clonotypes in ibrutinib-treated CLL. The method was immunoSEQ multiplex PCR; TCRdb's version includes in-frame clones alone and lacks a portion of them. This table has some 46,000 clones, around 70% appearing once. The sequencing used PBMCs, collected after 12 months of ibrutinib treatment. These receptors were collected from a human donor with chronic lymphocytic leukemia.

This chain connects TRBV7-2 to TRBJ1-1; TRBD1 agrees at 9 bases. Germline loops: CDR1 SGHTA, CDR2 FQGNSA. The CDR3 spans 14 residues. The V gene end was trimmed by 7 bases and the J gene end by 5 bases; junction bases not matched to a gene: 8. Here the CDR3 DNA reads TGTGCCAGCACCGCATGGACAGGGGCTACTGAAGCTTTCTTT. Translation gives CASTAWTGATEAFF.

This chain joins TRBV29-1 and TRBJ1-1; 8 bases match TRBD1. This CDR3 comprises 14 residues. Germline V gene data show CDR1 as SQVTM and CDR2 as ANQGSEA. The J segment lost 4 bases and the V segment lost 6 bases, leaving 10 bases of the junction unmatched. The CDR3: CSVAQGAVITEAFF. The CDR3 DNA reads TGCAGCGTGGCCCAGGGGGCGGTGATCACTGAAGCTTTCTTT.

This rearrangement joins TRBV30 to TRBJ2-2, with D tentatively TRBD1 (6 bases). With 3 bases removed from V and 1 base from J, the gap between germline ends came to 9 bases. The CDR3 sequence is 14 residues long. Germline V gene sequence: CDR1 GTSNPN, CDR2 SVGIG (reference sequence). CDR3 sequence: CAWSRGENTGELFF. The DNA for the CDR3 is TGTGCCTGGAGCAGGGGCGAGAACACCGGGGAGCTGTTTTTT.

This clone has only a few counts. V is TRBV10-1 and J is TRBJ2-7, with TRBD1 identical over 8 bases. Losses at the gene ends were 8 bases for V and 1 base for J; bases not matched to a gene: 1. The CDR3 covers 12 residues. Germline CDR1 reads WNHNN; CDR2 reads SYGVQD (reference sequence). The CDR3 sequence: CASGQGSYEQYF. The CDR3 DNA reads TGCGCCAGCGGACAGGGTTCCTACGAGCAGTACTTC.

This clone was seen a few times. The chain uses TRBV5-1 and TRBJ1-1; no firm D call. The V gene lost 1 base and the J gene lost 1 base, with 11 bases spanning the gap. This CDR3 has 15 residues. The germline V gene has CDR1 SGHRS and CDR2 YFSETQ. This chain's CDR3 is CASSLRVTENTEAFF. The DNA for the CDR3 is TGCGCCAGCAGCTTGCGGGTAACAGAGAACACTGAAGCTTTCTTT.

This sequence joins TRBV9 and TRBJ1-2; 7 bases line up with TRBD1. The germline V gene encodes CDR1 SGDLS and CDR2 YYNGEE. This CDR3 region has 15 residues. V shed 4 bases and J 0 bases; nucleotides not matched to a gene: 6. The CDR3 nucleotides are TGTGCCAGCAGCAATCCGACAGGGCCTAACTATGGCTACACCTTC. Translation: CASSNPTGPNYGYTF.

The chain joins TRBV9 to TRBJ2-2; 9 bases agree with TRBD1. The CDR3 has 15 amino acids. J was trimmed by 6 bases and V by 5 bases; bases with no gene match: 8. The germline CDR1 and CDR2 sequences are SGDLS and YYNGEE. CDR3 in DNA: TGTGCCAGCAGACCCGGGACAGGGAGGTCCGGGGAGCTGTTTTTT. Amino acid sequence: CASRPGTGRSGELFF.

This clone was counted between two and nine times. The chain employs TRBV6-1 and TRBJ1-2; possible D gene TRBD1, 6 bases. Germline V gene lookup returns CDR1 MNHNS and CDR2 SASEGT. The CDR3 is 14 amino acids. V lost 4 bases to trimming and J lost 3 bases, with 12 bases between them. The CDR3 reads CASSVTGTHYGYTF. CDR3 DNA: TGTGCCAGCAGTGTAACCGGGACACACTATGGCTACACCTTC.

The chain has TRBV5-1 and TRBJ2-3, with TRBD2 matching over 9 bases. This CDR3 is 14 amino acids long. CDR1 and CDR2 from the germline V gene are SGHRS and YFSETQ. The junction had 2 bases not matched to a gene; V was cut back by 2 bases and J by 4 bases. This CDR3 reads CASSLAGGPDTQYF. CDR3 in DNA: TGCGCCAGCAGCTTAGCGGGGGGACCAGATACGCAGTATTTT.

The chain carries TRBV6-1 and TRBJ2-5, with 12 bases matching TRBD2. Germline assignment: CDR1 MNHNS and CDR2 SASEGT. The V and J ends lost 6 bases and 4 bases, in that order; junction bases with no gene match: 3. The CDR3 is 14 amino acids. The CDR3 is CASRTLAGGETQYF. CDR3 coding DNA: TGTGCCAGCAGAACACTAGCGGGGGGAGAGACCCAGTACTTC.

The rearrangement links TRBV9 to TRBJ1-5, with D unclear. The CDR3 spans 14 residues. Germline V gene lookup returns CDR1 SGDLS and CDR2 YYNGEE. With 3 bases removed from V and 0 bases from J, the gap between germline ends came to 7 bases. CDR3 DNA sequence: TGTGCCAGCAGCGAAGGAGATAGCAATCAGCCCCAGCATTTT. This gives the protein CASSEGDSNQPQHF.

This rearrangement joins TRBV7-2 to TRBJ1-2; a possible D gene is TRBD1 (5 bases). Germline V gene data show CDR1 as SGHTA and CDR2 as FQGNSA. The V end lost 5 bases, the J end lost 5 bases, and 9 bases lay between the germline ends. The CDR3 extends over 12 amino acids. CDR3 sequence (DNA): TGTGCCAGCAGCGCGGGACTATATGGCTACACCTTC. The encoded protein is CASSAGLYGYTF.

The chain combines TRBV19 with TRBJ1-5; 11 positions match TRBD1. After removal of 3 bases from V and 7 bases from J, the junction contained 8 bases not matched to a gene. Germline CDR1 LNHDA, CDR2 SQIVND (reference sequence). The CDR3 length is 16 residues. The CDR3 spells CASSILGTGGWQPQHF. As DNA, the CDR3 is TGTGCCAGTAGTATTCTCGGGACAGGGGGTTGGCAGCCCCAGCATTTT.

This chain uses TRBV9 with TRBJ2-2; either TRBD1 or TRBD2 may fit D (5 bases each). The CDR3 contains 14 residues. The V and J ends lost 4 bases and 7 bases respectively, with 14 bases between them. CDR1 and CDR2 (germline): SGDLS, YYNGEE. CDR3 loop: CASSLGTHSGELFF. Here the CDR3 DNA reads TGTGCCAGCAGCCTCGGGACCCATAGCGGGGAGCTGTTTTTT.

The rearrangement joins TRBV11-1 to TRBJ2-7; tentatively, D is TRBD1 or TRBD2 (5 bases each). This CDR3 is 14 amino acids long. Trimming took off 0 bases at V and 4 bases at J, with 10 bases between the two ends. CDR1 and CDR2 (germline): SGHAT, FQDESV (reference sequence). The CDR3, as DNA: TGTGCCAGCAGCTTAGCGCGAGGGGCTTACGAGCAGTACTTC. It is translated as CASSLARGAYEQYF.

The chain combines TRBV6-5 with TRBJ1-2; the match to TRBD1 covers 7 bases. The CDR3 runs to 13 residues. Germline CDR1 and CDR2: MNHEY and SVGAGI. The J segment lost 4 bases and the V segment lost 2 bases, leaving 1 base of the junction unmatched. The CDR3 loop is CASSYGDSYGYTF. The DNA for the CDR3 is TGTGCCAGCAGTTACGGGGACAGCTATGGCTACACCTTC.

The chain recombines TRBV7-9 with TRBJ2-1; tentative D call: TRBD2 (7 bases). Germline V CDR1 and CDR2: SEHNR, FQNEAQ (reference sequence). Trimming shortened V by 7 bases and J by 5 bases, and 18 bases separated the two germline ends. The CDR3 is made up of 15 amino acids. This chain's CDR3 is CASTSFGGANNEQFF. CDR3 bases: TGTGCCAGCACCTCCTTTGGGGGGGCCAACAATGAGCAGTTCTTC.

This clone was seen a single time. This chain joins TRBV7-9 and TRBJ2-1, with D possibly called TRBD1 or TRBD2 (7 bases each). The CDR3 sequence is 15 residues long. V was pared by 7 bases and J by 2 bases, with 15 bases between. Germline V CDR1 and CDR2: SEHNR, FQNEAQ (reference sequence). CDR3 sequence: CASTPRGGPYNEQFF. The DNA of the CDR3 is TGTGCCAGCACCCCCAGGGGGGGGCCCTACAATGAGCAGTTCTTC.

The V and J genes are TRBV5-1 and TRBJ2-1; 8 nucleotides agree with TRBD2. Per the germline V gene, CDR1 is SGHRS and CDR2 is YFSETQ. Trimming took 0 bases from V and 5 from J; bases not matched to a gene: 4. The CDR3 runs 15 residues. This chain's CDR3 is CASSLVRGDDNEQFF. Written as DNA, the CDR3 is TGCGCCAGCAGCTTGGTGCGGGGGGACGACAATGAGCAGTTCTTC.

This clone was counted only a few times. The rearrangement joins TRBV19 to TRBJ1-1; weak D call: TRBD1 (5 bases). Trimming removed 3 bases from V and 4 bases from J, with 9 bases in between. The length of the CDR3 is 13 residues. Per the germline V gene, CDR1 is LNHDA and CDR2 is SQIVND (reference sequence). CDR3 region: CASSIQGATEAFF. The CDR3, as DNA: TGTGCCAGTAGTATCCAGGGCGCCACTGAAGCTTTCTTT.

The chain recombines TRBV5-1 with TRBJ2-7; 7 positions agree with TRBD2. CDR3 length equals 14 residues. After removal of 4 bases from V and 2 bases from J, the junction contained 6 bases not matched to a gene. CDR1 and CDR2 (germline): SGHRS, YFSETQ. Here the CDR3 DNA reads TGCGCCAGCAGCCTACCGGGGGGAACCTACGAGCAGTACTTC. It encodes CASSLPGGTYEQYF. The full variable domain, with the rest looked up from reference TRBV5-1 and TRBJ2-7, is KAGVTQTPRYLIKTRGQQVTLSCSPISGHRSVSWYQQTPGQGLQFLFEYFSETQRNKGNFPGRFSGRQFSNSRSEMNVSTLELGDSALYLCASSLPGGTYEQYFGPGTRLTVT.

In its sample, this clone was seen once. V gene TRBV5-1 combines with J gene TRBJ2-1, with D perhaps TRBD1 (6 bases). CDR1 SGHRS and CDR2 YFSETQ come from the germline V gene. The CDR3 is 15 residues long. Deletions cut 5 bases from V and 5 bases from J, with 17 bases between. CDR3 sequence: CASRGRDTTDNEQFF. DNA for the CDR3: TGCGCCAGCAGGGGCCGGGACACTACTGACAATGAGCAGTTCTTC. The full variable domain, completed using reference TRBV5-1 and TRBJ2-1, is KAGVTQTPRYLIKTRGQQVTLSCSPISGHRSVSWYQQTPGQGLQFLFEYFSETQRNKGNFPGRFSGRQFSNSRSEMNVSTLELGDSALYLCASRGRDTTDNEQFFGPGTRLTVL.

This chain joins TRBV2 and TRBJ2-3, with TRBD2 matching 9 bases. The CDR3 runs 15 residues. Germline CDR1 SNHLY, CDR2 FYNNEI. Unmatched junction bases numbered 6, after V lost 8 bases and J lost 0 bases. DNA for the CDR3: TGTGCCAGCGGCTTTAGCGGGGGAAGCACAGATACGCAGTATTTT. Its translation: CASGFSGGSTDTQYF. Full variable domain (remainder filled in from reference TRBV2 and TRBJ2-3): EPEVTQTPSHQVTQMGQEVILRCVPISNHLYFYWYRQILGQKVEFLVSFYNNEISEKSEIFDDQFSVERPDGSNFTLKIRSTKLEDSAMYFCASGFSGGSTDTQYFGPGTRLTVL.

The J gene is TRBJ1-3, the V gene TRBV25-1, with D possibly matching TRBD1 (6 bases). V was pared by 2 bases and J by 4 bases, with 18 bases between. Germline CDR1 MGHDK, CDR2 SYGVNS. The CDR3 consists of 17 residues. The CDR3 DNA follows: TGTGCCAGCAGTGAAGTGGGGACATCCGTTTCGGGAAACACCATATATTTT. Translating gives CASSEVGTSVSGNTIYF.

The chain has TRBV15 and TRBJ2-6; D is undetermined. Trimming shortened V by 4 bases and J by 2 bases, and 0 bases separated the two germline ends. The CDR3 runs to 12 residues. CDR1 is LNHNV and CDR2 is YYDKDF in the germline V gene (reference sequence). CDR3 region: CATSTGANVLTF. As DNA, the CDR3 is TGTGCCACCAGCACTGGGGCCAACGTCCTGACTTTC.

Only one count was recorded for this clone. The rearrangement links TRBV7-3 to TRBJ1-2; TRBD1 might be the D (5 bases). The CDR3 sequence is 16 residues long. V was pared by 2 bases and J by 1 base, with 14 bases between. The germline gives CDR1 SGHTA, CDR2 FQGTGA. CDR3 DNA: TGTGCCAGCAGCTTAGAGGGAGGGGATTTTAACTATGGCTACACCTTC. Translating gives CASSLEGGDFNYGYTF. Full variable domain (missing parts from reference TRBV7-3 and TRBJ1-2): GAGVSQTPSNKVTEKGKYVELRCDPISGHTALYWYRQSLGQGPEFLIYFQGTGAADDSGLPNDRFFAVRPEGSVSTLKIQRTERGDSAVYLCASSLEGGDFNYGYTFGSGTRLTVV.

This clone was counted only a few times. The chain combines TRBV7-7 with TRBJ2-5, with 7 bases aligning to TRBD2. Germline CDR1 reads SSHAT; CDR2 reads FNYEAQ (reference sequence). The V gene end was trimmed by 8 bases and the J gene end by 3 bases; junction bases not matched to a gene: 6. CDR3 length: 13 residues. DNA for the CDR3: TGTGCCAGCGGGGGGGGAGTCGAAGAGACCCAGTACTTC. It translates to CASGGGVEETQYF.

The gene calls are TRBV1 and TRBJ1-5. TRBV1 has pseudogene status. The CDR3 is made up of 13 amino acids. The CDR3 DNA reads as TGCACCAACCAGGGACCAAGCAATCAGCCCCAGCATTTT. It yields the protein CTNQGPSNQPQHF.

CDR3 residues: CASGFSADNEQFF. The CDR3 bases are TGTGCTAGTGGTTTTTCAGCGGACAATGAGCAGTTCTTC. The gene calls are TRBV12-5 and TRBJ2-1; TRBD2 is a possible D gene (5 bases). Germline V lookup: CDR1 LGHNT, CDR2 FRNRAP. The CDR3 consists of 13 residues. V gave up 3 bases and J gave up 5 bases, with 8 bases separating them.

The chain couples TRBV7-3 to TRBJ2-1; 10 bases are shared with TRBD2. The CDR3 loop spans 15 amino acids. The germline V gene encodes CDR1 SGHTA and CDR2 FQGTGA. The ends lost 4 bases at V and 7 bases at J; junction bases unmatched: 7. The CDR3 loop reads CASSSSGGAGNEQFF. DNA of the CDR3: TGTGCCAGCAGCTCAAGCGGGGGGGCCGGAAATGAGCAGTTCTTC.